These 13 T cell receptor beta chains were all obtained from the same sample, sequenced in a study of CD4 T cells in relation to SARS-CoV-2 and coronaviruses. Measured with immunoSEQ multiplex PCR; TCRdb has only the in-frame clones, and not every one. The sample contains about 18,000 clones, around 70% of which appear only once. These receptors have no identified antigens. The unexposed donors gave CD4+ T cells in about 2011-2018, prior to COVID-19. CD4+ T cells were isolated from the cells after more than 8 days of culture. The sequenced material came from CD4+ T cells from PBMCs, cultured in vitro. The receptors originated from a human donor in good health.

This clone was counted between two and nine times. This chain joins TRBV18 and TRBJ1-6, with a weak D call TRBD1 (5 bases). The CDR3 is 13 residues long. Trimming left V 3 bases short and J 8 bases short, with 8 bases between. Germline V gives CDR1 KGHSH, CDR2 LQKENI. DNA for the CDR3: TGTGCCAGCTCACCTATAGGGGATTCACCCCTCCACTTT. Translation gives CASSPIGDSPLHF.

The chain employs TRBV3-1 (or the pseudogene TRBV3-2) and TRBJ1-2; D remains unclear. The V end was cut by 5 bases, the J end by 2 bases, with 12 bases between. From germline, CDR1 is LGHDT and CDR2 YNNKEL (reference sequence). The CDR3 spans 14 residues. This chain's CDR3 is CASSTNGGNYGYTF. DNA for the CDR3: TGTGCCAGCAGCACAAACGGTGGGAACTATGGCTACACCTTC.

The chain carries TRBV18 and TRBJ1-2; D perhaps matches TRBD1 (5 bases). The CDR3 loop spans 13 amino acids. Germline-derived CDR1 and CDR2 are KGHSH and LQKENI. Trimming removed 5 bases from V and 2 bases from J, with 9 bases in between. The CDR3 region has the DNA TGTGCCAGCTCAGGGACGGAGAACTATGGCTACACCTTC. It specifies CASSGTENYGYTF.

The CDR3 DNA reads as TGTGCCAGCAGCCTAGGACAGGGGAACACTGAAGCTTTCTTT. Protein: CASSLGQGNTEAFF. The chain is built from TRBV3-1 (or the pseudogene TRBV3-2) and TRBJ1-1, with 8 bases aligning to TRBD1. Germline V CDR1 and CDR2: LGHDT, YNNKEL (reference sequence). Trimming took 4 bases from V and 1 from J; bases not matched to a gene: 2. The CDR3 length is 14 residues.

The CDR3 is CASRNEQGYTEAFF. The CDR3 coding sequence is TGTGCCAGCAGGAACGAACAGGGCTACACTGAAGCTTTCTTT. The chain links TRBV11-2 to TRBJ1-1; D may be TRBD1 (6 bases). CDR1 is SGHAT and CDR2 is FQNNGV in the germline V gene. There are 14 residues in the CDR3. Trimming stripped 6 bases from V and 3 bases from J, with 14 bases between.

Here the CDR3 reads CASSPDREYGYTF. In DNA form, the CDR3 reads TGTGCCAGCTCACCGGACAGGGAATATGGCTACACCTTC. This sequence joins TRBV18 and TRBJ1-2; 8 bases match TRBD1. V was pared by 3 bases and J by 5 bases, with 2 bases of the junction left unmatched. The CDR3 loop spans 13 amino acids. Germline CDR1 and CDR2: KGHSH and LQKENI.

In its sample, this clone was seen once. This sequence joins TRBV10-1 and TRBJ2-2; D possibly corresponds to TRBD1 (5 bases). The CDR3 loop spans 13 amino acids. In germline, CDR1 is WNHNN, CDR2 SYGVQD (reference sequence). The V end lost 4 bases, the J end lost 5 bases, and 8 bases lay between the germline ends. The CDR3 region is CASSAQGTGELFF. The CDR3 DNA reads as TGCGCCAGCAGTGCCCAGGGTACCGGGGAGCTGTTTTTT.

This clone was counted a few times. J is TRBJ1-2 and V is TRBV5-4; 7 bases are shared with TRBD1. This CDR3 spans 15 amino acids. The V gene's germline CDR1 is SGHNT and CDR2 YYREEE (reference sequence). The V and J ends lost 2 bases and 5 bases, in that order; junction bases with no gene match: 9. CDR3 sequence reads: CASSFQQGRTYGYTF. CDR3 sequence (DNA): TGTGCCAGCAGCTTTCAACAGGGGCGAACGTATGGCTACACCTTC.

V is TRBV10-1 and J is TRBJ1-1; D gene ambiguous. Germline CDR1 and CDR2: WNHNN and SYGVQD (reference sequence). Deletions cut 6 bases from V and 7 bases from J, with 15 bases between. The CDR3 extends over 13 amino acids. DNA for the CDR3: TGCGCCAGCAGGCCCTCGGGGATAGATGAAGCTTTCTTT. Its protein product is CASRPSGIDEAFF.

This chain joins TRBV10-3 and TRBJ1-5, with D uncertain. The CDR3 loop spans 12 amino acids. Trimming cost V 3 bases and J 6 bases, with 6 bases left between them. Germline assignment: CDR1 ENHRY and CDR2 SYGVKD. The CDR3 nucleotides are TGTGCCATCAGTGACTCCAGTCAGCCCCAGCATTTT. Its protein product is CAISDSSQPQHF.

V gene TRBV6-1 combines with J gene TRBJ2-1; unclear D gene. The CDR3 spans 14 residues. Trimming removed 2 bases from V and 5 bases from J, with 10 bases in between. Looked up from germline, CDR1 is MNHNS and CDR2 is SASEGT. The CDR3 is CASSEFRANNEQFF. The CDR3 coding sequence is TGTGCCAGCAGTGAATTTCGGGCTAACAATGAGCAGTTCTTC.

The chain employs TRBV2 and TRBJ2-5, with 10 bases identical to TRBD1. CDR1 and CDR2 (germline): SNHLY, FYNNEI. Trimming removed 6 bases from V and 5 bases from J; junction bases left unmatched: 6. This CDR3 is built from 14 residues. The CDR3 loop is CASRRTGGQETQYF. CDR3 DNA sequence: TGTGCCAGCAGACGGACAGGGGGTCAGGAGACCCAGTACTTC.

The chain employs TRBV25-1 and TRBJ1-3; D ambiguous. The V gene lost 2 bases and the J gene lost 4 bases, with 9 bases spanning the gap. This CDR3 comprises 14 residues. Germline V gives CDR1 MGHDK, CDR2 SYGVNS. This chain's CDR3 is CASSERHEGNTIYF. The CDR3 nucleotides are TGTGCCAGCAGTGAACGGCACGAGGGAAACACCATATATTTT.